The 19 T cell receptor beta chains presented below share a single source sample, sequenced in a study of cytomegalovirus exposure and HLA in healthy donors. A multiplex PCR was run with 60 Vbeta primers and 13 Jbeta primers. Generated by immunoSEQ multiplex PCR, the TCRdb table keeps only in-frame clones and is missing some. The table includes about 150,000 clones, roughly 70% detected once. The source material was PBMCs. These receptors were taken from a man aged 30 to 39 in good health and CMV-seronegative.

The chain combines TRBV7-9 with TRBJ1-1; 9 nucleotides agree with TRBD1. The ends lost 5 bases at V and 10 bases at J; junction bases unmatched: 5. The CDR3 loop spans 12 amino acids. From germline, CDR1 is SEHNR and CDR2 FQNEAQ (reference sequence). CDR3 DNA sequence: TGTGCCAGCAGCCATACAGGGGGCCCAGCTTTCTTT. Translating gives CASSHTGGPAFF. The variable domain in full, with the rest retrieved from reference TRBV7-9 and TRBJ1-1, is DTGVSQNPRHKITKRGQNVTFRCDPISEHNRLYWYRQTLGQGPEFLTYFQNEAQLEKSRLLSDRFSAERPKGSFSTLEIQRTEQGDSAMYLCASSHTGGPAFFGQGTRLTVV.

The chain recombines TRBV7-8 with TRBJ2-3, with 10 positions matching TRBD2. Unmatched junction bases numbered 7, after V lost 7 bases and J lost 3 bases. Germline V gives CDR1 SGHVS, CDR2 FQNEAQ. The CDR3 loop spans 15 amino acids. The CDR3 DNA sequence: TGTGCCAGCATCTACAGGGGACTAGCGACAGATACGCAGTATTTT. It translates to CASIYRGLATDTQYF.

The genes are TRBV2 and TRBJ2-2; TRBD2 agrees at 10 bases. V lost 7 bases to trimming and J lost 5 bases; unmatched junction nucleotides: 4. Germline assignment: CDR1 SNHLY and CDR2 FYNNEI. This CDR3 is built from 14 residues. CDR3 sequence reads: CASKAGGPTGELFF. CDR3 bases: TGTGCCAGCAAAGCGGGGGGGCCGACCGGGGAGCTGTTTTTT.

V gene TRBV18 combines with J gene TRBJ2-1, with a possible D match to TRBD1 (7 bases). The CDR3 is 18 amino acids. Trimming took off 4 bases at V and 0 bases at J, with 19 bases between the two ends. CDR1 is KGHSH and CDR2 is LQKENI in the germline V gene. The CDR3 DNA reads TGTGCCAGCTCACGGGTCAGGGGGGAAATCAGCTCCTACAATGAGCAGTTCTTC. Encoded protein: CASSRVRGEISSYNEQFF.

The CDR3 spells CASSPGLAGEETQYF. In nucleotides, the CDR3 is TGTGCCAGCAGCCCGGGACTAGCGGGGGAGGAGACCCAGTACTTC. The chain links TRBV7-3 to TRBJ2-5; 14 positions agree with TRBD2. Trimming took 5 bases from V and 5 from J; bases not matched to a gene: 4. This CDR3 is built from 15 residues. Looked up from germline, CDR1 is SGHTA and CDR2 is FQGTGA. Full variable domain (missing parts from reference TRBV7-3 and TRBJ2-5): GAGVSQTPSNKVTEKGKYVELRCDPISGHTALYWYRQSLGQGPEFLIYFQGTGAADDSGLPNDRFFAVRPEGSVSTLKIQRTERGDSAVYLCASSPGLAGEETQYFGPGTRLLVL.

This clone was detected a few times. This chain links TRBV5-1 with TRBJ1-1; D may be TRBD1 (5 bases). V lost 5 bases and J 0 bases, leaving 11 bases between the germline ends. Germline lookup yields CDR1 SGHRS and CDR2 YFSETQ. This CDR3 is built from 14 residues. CDR3: CASRTDSMNTEAFF. DNA of the CDR3: TGCGCCAGCAGGACAGACTCTATGAACACTGAAGCTTTCTTT.

The chain uses TRBV7-3 and TRBJ2-1, with D uncertain. CDR1 and CDR2 (germline): SGHTA, FQGTGA. This CDR3 has 13 residues. Deletions cut 1 base from V and 10 bases from J, with 11 bases between. CDR3 sequence reads: CASSLNAAAEQFF. CDR3 DNA: TGTGCCAGCAGCTTAAATGCCGCCGCGGAGCAGTTCTTC.

V gene TRBV29-1 combines with J gene TRBJ2-7; D is undetermined. The V end lost 0 bases, the J end lost 2 bases, and 5 bases lay between the germline ends. Per the germline V gene, CDR1 is SQVTM and CDR2 is ANQGSEA. The CDR3 extends over 12 amino acids. CDR3 DNA: TGCAGCGTTGAAGACCTTCCCTACGAGCAGTACTTC. Amino acid sequence: CSVEDLPYEQYF.

This chain links TRBV2 with TRBJ2-2, with 12 bases lining up with TRBD1. The length of the CDR3 is 16 residues. V was clipped by 6 bases and J by 4 bases; unmatched bases: 6. Germline CDR1 is SNHLY and CDR2 is FYNNEI. For the CDR3, the DNA is TGTGCCAGCAGACCGGGACAGGGGGCAGGCACCGGGGAGCTGTTTTTT. It codes for CASRPGQGAGTGELFF.

In its sample, this clone was seen a few times. The V gene is TRBV28, the J gene TRBJ2-5, with TRBD1 identical over 8 bases. The CDR3 consists of 13 residues. Germline values: CDR1 MDHEN, CDR2 SYDVKM. Trimming cost V 6 bases and J 5 bases; bases outside gene matches: 5. DNA of the CDR3: TGTGCCAGCAGACGACAGGGGCTGGAGACCCAGTACTTC. It specifies CASRRQGLETQYF.

The chain is built from TRBV10-3 and TRBJ2-7; TRBD2 might be the D (6 bases). Germline lookup yields CDR1 ENHRY and CDR2 SYGVKD. V was clipped by 2 bases and J by 3 bases, with 23 bases between them. The CDR3 is 18 amino acids. CDR3 coding DNA: TGTGCCATCAGTGAGAGGAAAATCGGGCAGGGACTTCTCTACGAGCAGTACTTC. Translation: CAISERKIGQGLLYEQYF.

V is TRBV18 and J is TRBJ1-1; TRBD1 matches 7 bases. The CDR3 runs to 13 residues. Germline V lookup: CDR1 KGHSH, CDR2 LQKENI. Trimming took 6 bases from V and 2 from J; bases not matched to a gene: 3. The CDR3 is CASSGTANTEAFF. CDR3 bases: TGTGCCAGCTCGGGGACAGCTAACACTGAAGCTTTCTTT.

There are a few counts of this clone. In nucleotides, the CDR3 is TGTGCCAGCAGCTTTGAGGTCGGACTTTTTCAAGAGACCCAGTACTTC. Protein sequence: CASSFEVGLFQETQYF. This chain joins TRBV5-6 and TRBJ2-5; maybe TRBD2 (5 bases). The germline V gene has CDR1 SGHDT and CDR2 YYEEEE. V lost 2 bases and J lost 2, with 16 bases in between. The CDR3 has 16 amino acids. Looking up the rest from reference TRBV5-6 and TRBJ2-5 gives the full variable domain: DAGVTQSPTHLIKTRGQQVTLRCSPKSGHDTVSWYQQALGQGPQFIFQYYEEEERQRGNFPDRFSGHQFPNYSSELNVNALLLGDSALYLCASSFEVGLFQETQYFGPGTRLLVL.

This chain connects TRBV2 to TRBJ1-1, with TRBD1 identical over 9 bases. This CDR3 has 14 amino acids. Germline V CDR1 and CDR2: SNHLY, FYNNEI. V lost 4 bases, J lost 4 bases, and 4 bases stayed unmatched. CDR3 in DNA: TGTGCCAGCAGTGTGACAGGGGGACTCACTGAAGCTTTCTTT. Translated, it gives CASSVTGGLTEAFF.

This clone was seen more than once but under ten times. The V and J genes are TRBV27 and TRBJ2-7, with TRBD2 as a possible D gene (6 bases). Looked up from germline, CDR1 is MNHEY and CDR2 is SMNVEV (reference sequence). The CDR3 has 14 amino acids. V shed 5 bases and J shed 4 bases, with 15 bases lying between them. CDR3 residues: CASSPGTAGYEQYF. CDR3 nucleotide sequence: TGTGCCAGCAGTCCCGGGACCGCGGGGTACGAGCAGTACTTC.

V gene TRBV7-6 combines with J gene TRBJ2-7; D is unresolved. Germline lookup yields CDR1 SGHVS and CDR2 FNYEAQ. This CDR3 has 14 amino acids. Between the trimmed V and J ends, which lost 2 bases and 0 bases, there was a span of 8 bases. The CDR3, as DNA: TGTGCCAGCAGCTTAAAGACAAACTCCTACGAGCAGTACTTC. Its protein product is CASSLKTNSYEQYF.

This clone showed up just a few times. V is TRBV27 and J is TRBJ2-7; 9 bases are a match to TRBD1. Trimming at V came to 5 bases and at J to 5 bases, leaving 7 bases not matched to a gene. The germline CDR1 and CDR2 sequences are MNHEY and SMNVEV (reference sequence). The CDR3 sequence is 14 residues long. CDR3 residues: CASSGGTGKDEQYF. The CDR3 DNA follows: TGTGCCAGCAGTGGTGGGACAGGGAAAGACGAGCAGTACTTC.

In its sample, this clone was seen a few times. This chain connects TRBV28 to TRBJ2-3, with D tentatively TRBD2 (6 bases). V was cut by 3 bases and J by 5 bases, with 12 bases left in between. The CDR3 covers 14 residues. Germline CDR1 and CDR2: MDHEN and SYDVKM. In DNA, the CDR3 is TGTGCCAGCAGTTTCCAGCGGGCTGTAGATACGCAGTATTTT. It encodes CASSFQRAVDTQYF.

About this clone: One end of the junction is discordant with germline, which a read error may explain. The sample carries other DNA sequences with the same CDR3. The V and J genes are TRBV6-7 and TRBJ1-1; 9 nucleotides align to TRBD1. TRBV6-7 is annotated as an ORF whose role is uncertain. CDR3 length: 18 residues. CDR3 in DNA: TGTGCTAGCAGTCCCCAGAGAAACAGGGGGCAAAAGAACACTGAAGCTTTCTTT. It is translated as CASSPQRNRGQKNTEAFF.